The next 30 T cell receptor beta chains were all read from a single sample in a study of blood T cell repertoires in COVID-19. Using immunoSEQ multiplex PCR, the repertoire was profiled, and TCRdb retains in-frame clones only, with some absent. The data hold under 50,000 clones, with approximately 84% observed a single time. The sample consisted of peripheral blood. These receptors originate from a middle-aged man with active COVID-19.

The sample holds one count of this clone. The chain links TRBV25-1 to TRBJ1-4; a possible D gene is TRBD1 (5 bases). The CDR3 runs to 16 residues. V gave up 1 base and J gave up 0 bases, with 9 bases separating them. Germline CDR1 reads MGHDK; CDR2 reads SYGVNS. The CDR3: CASSEFQGSTNEKLFF. The CDR3 nucleotides read TGTGCCAGCAGTGAATTCCAGGGATCAACTAATGAAAAACTGTTTTTT.

The rearrangement links TRBV6-5 to TRBJ1-5, with D unclear. The CDR3 has 13 amino acids. V lost 0 bases and J 5 bases, leaving 5 bases between the germline ends. Germline CDR1 is MNHEY and CDR2 is SVGAGI. CDR3 nucleotides: TGTGCCAGCAGTTACTCCCGGTATCAGCCCCAGCATTTT. Protein: CASSYSRYQPQHF.

CDR3 sequence: CAISDSGTSDNTGELFF. The CDR3, as DNA: TGTGCCATCAGTGACTCCGGGACTAGCGATAACACCGGGGAGCTGTTTTTT. This rearrangement joins TRBV10-3 to TRBJ2-2; 10 nucleotides match TRBD2. The length of the CDR3 is 17 residues. The trim removed 3 bases at V and 2 bases at J, leaving 6 bases unmatched. Germline CDR1 ENHRY, CDR2 SYGVKD.

The chain couples TRBV28 to TRBJ1-2; 10 nucleotides agree with TRBD1. Germline lookup yields CDR1 MDHEN and CDR2 SYDVKM. The CDR3 covers 15 residues. Trimming took 7 bases from V and 8 from J; bases not matched to a gene: 13. DNA for the CDR3: TGTGCCAGCATCCACGGACAGGGGGAAGAAAAAGGCTACACCTTC. It yields the protein CASIHGQGEEKGYTF.

V and J are TRBV6-5 and TRBJ2-7, with 8 bases fitting TRBD1. Germline V gene lookup returns CDR1 MNHEY and CDR2 SVGAGI. This CDR3 spans 15 amino acids. V lost 3 bases and J lost 1; bases outside the gene matches: 5. The CDR3 coding sequence is TGTGCCAGCAGTTATTGGACAGGGTCGTCCTACGAGCAGTACTTC. Translating gives CASSYWTGSSYEQYF.

V is TRBV7-9 and J is TRBJ1-2; D is ambiguous. The V and J ends lost 10 bases and 4 bases respectively, with 13 bases between them. Germline CDR1 and CDR2: SEHNR and FQNEAQ (reference sequence). The CDR3 has 12 amino acids. The CDR3 is CATPRAGYGYTF. DNA of the CDR3: TGTGCCACCCCTCGCGCCGGCTATGGCTACACCTTC.

This clone was counted a single time. The chain joins TRBV29-1 to TRBJ2-7, with a tentative D call TRBD1 (6 bases). Germline lookup yields CDR1 SQVTM and CDR2 ANQGSEA. Trimming stripped 6 bases from V and 2 bases from J, with 17 bases between. CDR3 length: 14 residues. The CDR3 sequence is CSVTGTLRPYEQYF. Written as DNA, the CDR3 is TGCAGCGTGACCGGGACACTGAGACCCTACGAGCAGTACTTC.

This chain uses TRBV3-1 (or the pseudogene TRBV3-2) with TRBJ2-5, with 8 bases fitting TRBD2. Trimming took 4 bases from V and 5 from J; bases not matched to a gene: 9. This CDR3 contains 15 residues. Per germline, CDR1 LGHDT and CDR2 YNNKEL (reference sequence). This CDR3 reads CASSPFPGGPETQYF. The CDR3 nucleotides read TGTGCCAGCAGCCCCTTTCCGGGGGGGCCTGAGACCCAGTACTTC.

This clone was seen only once. The chain employs TRBV2 and TRBJ1-1; tentative D call: TRBD1 (5 bases). The CDR3 extends over 13 amino acids. Germline CDR1 SNHLY, CDR2 FYNNEI. V was cut by 6 bases and J by 4 bases, with 12 bases left in between. The CDR3 here is CASSQGSFTEAFF. Written as DNA, the CDR3 is TGTGCCAGCAGCCAGGGTAGTTTCACTGAAGCTTTCTTT. Combining the CDR3 with reference TRBV2 and TRBJ1-1 gives the whole variable domain EPEVTQTPSHQVTQMGQEVILRCVPISNHLYFYWYRQILGQKVEFLVSFYNNEISEKSEIFDDQFSVERPDGSNFTLKIRSTKLEDSAMYFCASSQGSFTEAFFGQGTRLTVV.

V and J are TRBV9 and TRBJ2-1; 8 bases align to TRBD2. V lost 0 bases to trimming and J lost 4 bases; unmatched junction nucleotides: 12. Germline CDR1 is SGDLS and CDR2 is YYNGEE. The CDR3 runs 18 residues. The CDR3 nucleotides read TGTGCCAGCAGCGTAGCGTCGAGAGCGGGGGCTACATACAATGAGCAGTTCTTC. Translated, it gives CASSVASRAGATYNEQFF.

The chain uses TRBV13 and TRBJ2-7; D is undetermined. Between the trimmed V and J ends, which lost 3 bases and 3 bases, there was a span of 12 bases. This CDR3 region has 14 residues. Germline CDR1 PRHDT, CDR2 FYEKMQ (reference sequence). The CDR3 here is CASSFGGIYYEQYF. As DNA, the CDR3 is TGTGCCAGCAGCTTCGGTGGTATTTACTACGAGCAGTACTTC.

This rearrangement joins TRBV3-1 (or the pseudogene TRBV3-2) to TRBJ1-4, with D tentatively TRBD1 (5 bases). The CDR3 contains 15 residues. Between the trimmed V and J ends, which lost 3 bases and 7 bases, there was a span of 15 bases. In germline, CDR1 is LGHDT, CDR2 YNNKEL (reference sequence). The CDR3 region has the DNA TGTGCCAGCAGCCATCGCGTGGGGGGAATTGAAAAACTGTTTTTT. Amino acids: CASSHRVGGIEKLFF.

The genes are TRBV28 and TRBJ1-5, with D possibly matching TRBD1 (5 bases). Germline V gene data show CDR1 as MDHEN and CDR2 as SYDVKM. V was shortened by 2 bases and J by 1 base, with 15 bases between the two germline ends. This CDR3 has 17 residues. The CDR3 nucleotides are TGTGCCAGCAGTTTACGACAATATCGGGGGAGCAATCAGCCCCAGCATTTT. Its protein product is CASSLRQYRGSNQPQHF. The complete variable domain, with remaining parts taken from reference TRBV28 and TRBJ1-5, reads DVKVTQSSRYLVKRTGEKVFLECVQDMDHENMFWYRQDPGLGLRLIYFSYDVKMKEKGDIPEGYSVSREKKERFSLILESASTNQTSMYLCASSLRQYRGSNQPQHFGDGTRLSIL.

The rearrangement uses TRBV15 and TRBJ2-7; possibly TRBD2 for D (6 bases). This CDR3 is 12 amino acids long. The V end was cut by 6 bases, the J end by 2 bases, with 8 bases between. Germline CDR1 LNHNV, CDR2 YYDKDF (reference sequence). CDR3 nucleotide sequence: TGTGCCACCAGAGGGGAGGCCTACGAGCAGTACTTC. It codes for CATRGEAYEQYF.

J is TRBJ2-3 and V is TRBV7-9; 8 positions agree with TRBD2. CDR1 is SEHNR and CDR2 is FQNEAQ in the germline V gene (reference sequence). Trimming took 5 bases from V and 5 from J; bases not matched to a gene: 9. The CDR3 spans 15 residues. The CDR3 nucleotides read TGTGCCAGCAGCCCGCCGGGACTAGTTATAGATACGCAGTATTTT. As protein: CASSPPGLVIDTQYF.

This rearrangement joins TRBV19 to TRBJ2-7; TRBD1 aligns across 9 bases. The trim removed 5 bases at V and 2 bases at J, leaving 4 bases unmatched. The CDR3 has 14 amino acids. Germline V gene sequence: CDR1 LNHDA, CDR2 SQIVND (reference sequence). CDR3 sequence reads: CASSAGQGTYEQYF. The CDR3 bases are TGTGCCAGTAGTGCCGGACAGGGGACCTACGAGCAGTACTTC.

This clone was detected only a few times. V is TRBV7-9 and J is TRBJ2-7; possible D gene TRBD1, 6 bases. V lost 5 bases, J lost 1 base, and 12 bases lay in between. Germline V gives CDR1 SEHNR, CDR2 FQNEAQ (reference sequence). This CDR3 has 14 residues. Written as DNA, the CDR3 is TGTGCCAGCAGCGTTCCCGGACAGTCCTACGAGCAGTACTTC. It codes for CASSVPGQSYEQYF.

V and J are TRBV3-1 (or the pseudogene TRBV3-2) and TRBJ1-2; 9 nucleotides match TRBD1. The germline gives CDR1 LGHDT, CDR2 YNNKEL (reference sequence). The CDR3 runs 16 residues. Germline trimming cut 4 bases from V and 6 bases from J; bases unmatched to any gene: 12. The CDR3 spells CASSLTGTGRKDGYTF. For the CDR3, the DNA is TGTGCCAGCAGCCTTACCGGGACAGGGAGAAAGGATGGCTACACCTTC.

The gene calls are TRBV16 and TRBJ1-1; D is perhaps TRBD1 (5 bases). The CDR3 runs 12 residues. V lost 0 bases and J 8 bases, leaving 7 bases between the germline ends. Germline V lookup: CDR1 KGHSY, CDR2 FQNENV. The CDR3 DNA reads TGTGCCAGCAGCCAATCGGGGCCAGAAGCTTTCTTT. Encoded protein: CASSQSGPEAFF. Together with reference TRBV16 and TRBJ1-1, the CDR3 gives the full variable domain: GEEVAQTPKHLVRGEGQKAKLYCAPIKGHSYVFWYQQVLKNEFKFLISFQNENVFDETGMPKERFSAKCLPNSPCSLEIQATKLEDSAVYFCASSQSGPEAFFGQGTRLTVV.

The chain carries TRBV18 and TRBJ1-5, with TRBD1 matching 7 bases. From germline, CDR1 is KGHSH and CDR2 LQKENI. The CDR3 is 15 residues long. J was trimmed by 2 bases and V by 3 bases; bases with no gene match: 4. The CDR3 nucleotides are TGTGCCAGCTCACCCATAGACAGGGGCAATCAGCCCCAGCATTTT. Translation: CASSPIDRGNQPQHF.

The V gene is TRBV19, the J gene TRBJ2-6, with 8 bases identical to TRBD1. Looked up from germline, CDR1 is LNHDA and CDR2 is SQIVND (reference sequence). The CDR3 runs to 21 residues. V was clipped by 0 bases and J by 0 bases; unmatched bases: 13. The CDR3 loop is CASSIDRGLRTGTSGANVLTF. The CDR3 DNA is TGTGCCAGTAGTATAGATCGGGGCCTTCGGACAGGGACCTCTGGGGCCAACGTCCTGACTTTC.

The V and J genes are TRBV18 and TRBJ1-6; TRBD1 aligns across 9 bases. J lost 10 bases, V lost 5 bases, and 9 bases had no gene match. CDR1 and CDR2 from the germline V gene are KGHSH and LQKENI. The CDR3 is 15 amino acids. The CDR3 spells CASSAEQGAESPLHF. The DNA for the CDR3 is TGTGCCAGCTCAGCCGAACAGGGGGCGGAATCACCCCTCCACTTT. The whole variable domain, remainder taken from reference TRBV18 and TRBJ1-6, is NAGVMQNPRHLVRRRGQEARLRCSPMKGHSHVYWYRQLPEEGLKFMVYLQKENIIDESGMPKERFSAEFPKEGPSILRIQQVVRGDSAAYFCASSAEQGAESPLHFGNGTRLTVT.

CDR3 bases: TGTGCCAGCAGCTTATCACAGGGGTTTGACGAGCAGTACTTC. This encodes CASSLSQGFDEQYF. This sequence joins TRBV7-8 and TRBJ2-7; 7 nucleotides align to TRBD1. This CDR3 spans 14 amino acids. Looked up from germline, CDR1 is SGHVS and CDR2 is FQNEAQ. Trimming removed 2 bases from V and 5 bases from J; junction bases left unmatched: 6.

This clone appeared a few times. The CDR3 region has the DNA TGTGCCAGCAGCTCGGGACTAGCGGGGAGCACAGATACGCAGTATTTT. Its protein is CASSSGLAGSTDTQYF. This sequence joins TRBV7-7 and TRBJ2-3, with TRBD2 identical over 13 bases. The CDR3 covers 16 residues. V trimming: 4 bases; J trimming: 0 bases; junction bases outside the gene matches: 1. The germline gives CDR1 SSHAT, CDR2 FNYEAQ (reference sequence).

A few counts support this clone. The V gene is TRBV6-2 or TRBV6-3, the J gene TRBJ1-3, with D uncertain. V lost 6 bases and J 0 bases, leaving 15 bases between the germline ends. This CDR3 has 16 amino acids. Germline assignment: CDR1 MNHEY and CDR2 SVGEGT. The CDR3 sequence is CASSLRGTRSGNTIYF. The CDR3 DNA reads as TGTGCCAGCAGCTTACGCGGTACCCGCTCTGGAAACACCATATATTTT.

The rearrangement uses TRBV12-5 and TRBJ2-1; possible D gene TRBD2, 5 bases. Trimming removed 7 bases at V and 7 bases at J, with 17 bases between. This CDR3 spans 14 amino acids. Looked up from germline, CDR1 is LGHNT and CDR2 is FRNRAP. CDR3 sequence (DNA): TGTGCTAGTGTCCTTAGTGGTCGCGGGAATGAGCAGTTCTTC. It encodes CASVLSGRGNEQFF.

The chain uses TRBV29-1 and TRBJ2-1; TRBD1 is a possible D gene (5 bases). Trimming took 0 bases from V and 8 from J, leaving 11 bases between them. Germline CDR1 SQVTM, CDR2 ANQGSEA. The CDR3 has 13 amino acids. The chain's CDR3 is CSVEDAQGYEQFF. CDR3 sequence (DNA): TGCAGCGTTGAAGATGCGCAGGGCTATGAGCAGTTCTTC.

The V and J genes are TRBV5-1 and TRBJ2-7, with 10 bases that match TRBD1. This CDR3 is built from 15 residues. J lost 5 bases, V lost 0 bases, and 5 bases had no gene match. Per germline, CDR1 SGHRS and CDR2 YFSETQ. The CDR3 loop is CASSLGQGALNEQYF. CDR3 DNA: TGCGCCAGCAGCTTGGGACAGGGGGCTTTGAACGAGCAGTACTTC.

The V and J genes are TRBV7-9 and TRBJ2-7; 13 bases fit TRBD2. J was trimmed by 1 base and V by 4 bases; bases with no gene match: 7. Germline values: CDR1 SEHNR, CDR2 FQNEAQ (reference sequence). The CDR3 covers 17 residues. The CDR3 sequence is CASSSRPGLAGSYEQYF. The CDR3 region has the DNA TGTGCCAGCAGCTCCCGCCCGGGACTAGCGGGGTCCTACGAGCAGTACTTC.

CDR3 sequence reads: CASRGVEDTQYF. The DNA for the CDR3 is TGTGCCAGCAGGGGAGTCGAAGATACGCAGTATTTT. The chain links TRBV12-3 or TRBV12-4 to TRBJ2-3; D possibly corresponds to TRBD2 (5 bases). The length of the CDR3 is 12 residues. The ends were cut back, 6 bases at V and 5 bases at J, with 9 bases in the middle.